Below are 9 T cell receptor beta chains sequenced from a single sample in a study of T cells in Graves' hyperthyroidism and ophthalmopathy. What was amplified from RNA transcripts were TCR beta CDR3 regions. TCR CDR3 underwent first-round RT-PCR with the HTBI primer set. MiXCR was run by TCRdb on the multiplex PCR reads, yielding one entry per CDR3 protein. The sample records a few hundred thousand distinct CDR3 sequences, about 14% being singletons. What was sequenced was blood. The receptors originated from a woman aged 40 to 55 with Graves' hyperthyroidism.

In this sample, this clonotype turned up many times. This chain links TRBV3-1 with TRBJ2-1, with D maybe TRBD2 (5 bases). Per the germline V gene, CDR1 is LGHDT and CDR2 is YNNKEL (reference sequence). Trimming cost V 0 bases and J 5 bases, with 11 bases left between them. The CDR3 runs to 15 residues. CDR3 in amino acids: CASSQDNTGNNEQFF. CDR3 DNA: TGTGCCAGCAGCCAAGATAACACGGGGAACAATGAGCAGTTCTTC.

This clonotype was observed many times. CDR3: CASSLEMGSYEQYF. The CDR3 DNA sequence: TGTGCCAGCAGCTTAGAAATGGGTTCCTACGAGCAGTACTTC. The chain combines TRBV7-8 with TRBJ2-7; D unresolved. V was trimmed by 1 base and J by 1 base, leaving 8 bases between them. The CDR3 totals 14 residues. The germline CDR1 and CDR2 sequences are SGHVS and FQNEAQ.

The chain recombines TRBV3-1 with TRBJ1-6, with TRBD1 as a possible D gene (5 bases). From germline, CDR1 is LGHDT and CDR2 YNNKEL (reference sequence). The CDR3 sequence is 14 residues long. Trimming cost V 4 bases and J 7 bases, with 11 bases left between them. In DNA, the CDR3 is TGTGCCAGCAGCCGGCGGGACTGGAATTCACCCCTCCACTTT. Its protein is CASSRRDWNSPLHF.

This clonotype was observed many times. CDR3 nucleotide sequence: TGCGCCAGCAGCGGAGGGGACAGGTCGGAGTACTTC. It encodes CASSGGDRSEYF. The J gene is TRBJ2-5, the V gene TRBV5-1; TRBD1 matches 8 bases. The CDR3 is 12 residues long. Germline V gene lookup returns CDR1 SGHRS and CDR2 YFSETQ. Losses at the gene ends were 4 bases for V and 12 bases for J; bases not matched to a gene: 8. The whole variable domain, filled in from reference TRBV5-1 and TRBJ2-5, reads KAGVTQTPRYLIKTRGQQVTLSCSPISGHRSVSWYQQTPGQGLQFLFEYFSETQRNKGNFPGRFSGRQFSNSRSEMNVSTLELGDSALYLCASSGGDRSEYFGPGTRLLVL.

The sample holds a few counts of this clonotype. CDR3 sequence: CASSPGGTNSGNTIYF. Here the CDR3 DNA reads TGTGCCAGCTCACCAGGGGGCACGAACTCTGGAAACACCATATATTTT. V is TRBV18 and J is TRBJ1-3, with a tentative D call TRBD1 (6 bases). Deletions cut 2 bases from V and 0 bases from J, with 11 bases between. CDR3 size: 16 residues. Looked up from germline, CDR1 is KGHSH and CDR2 is LQKENI. Using reference TRBV18 and TRBJ1-3 for the parts outside the CDR3, the full variable domain is NAGVMQNPRHLVRRRGQEARLRCSPMKGHSHVYWYRQLPEEGLKFMVYLQKENIIDESGMPKERFSAEFPKEGPSILRIQQVVRGDSAAYFCASSPGGTNSGNTIYFGEGSWLTVV.

This chain links TRBV20-1 with TRBJ2-7, with D perhaps TRBD1 (5 bases). The CDR3 extends over 13 amino acids. V lost 3 bases and J lost 7, with 16 bases in between. CDR1 and CDR2 from the germline V gene are DFQATT and SNEGSKA (reference sequence). CDR3 amino acids: CSASGRAEWEQYF. The CDR3, as DNA: TGCAGTGCTAGCGGCAGGGCTGAGTGGGAGCAGTACTTC.

The rearrangement joins TRBV19 to TRBJ2-5; unclear D gene. The CDR3 runs to 14 residues. The germline CDR1 and CDR2 sequences are LNHDA and SQIVND (reference sequence). Trimming removed 3 bases at V and 3 bases at J, with 11 bases between. Written as DNA, the CDR3 is TGTGCCAGTAGTATTTCGTCGTTAGAAGAGACCCAGTACTTC. Residues: CASSISSLEETQYF.

This clonotype has ten or more counts. The chain employs TRBV18 and TRBJ2-7; tentative D call: TRBD2 (6 bases). CDR3 size: 15 residues. Trimming stripped 3 bases from V and 2 bases from J, with 14 bases between. CDR1 and CDR2 (germline): KGHSH, LQKENI. CDR3 amino acids: CASSPTPGVTYEQYF. The CDR3, as DNA: TGTGCCAGCTCACCGACACCGGGAGTTACCTACGAGCAGTACTTC.

The rearrangement joins TRBV4-1 to TRBJ2-7, with 8 bases lining up with TRBD2. This CDR3 is 15 amino acids long. Unmatched junction bases numbered 7, after V lost 0 bases and J lost 6 bases. In germline, CDR1 is MGHRA, CDR2 YSYEKL. CDR3 nucleotide sequence: TGCGCCAGCAGCCAAGATCCCGGGAGGGCCGGCGAGCAGTACTTC. It specifies CASSQDPGRAGEQYF.